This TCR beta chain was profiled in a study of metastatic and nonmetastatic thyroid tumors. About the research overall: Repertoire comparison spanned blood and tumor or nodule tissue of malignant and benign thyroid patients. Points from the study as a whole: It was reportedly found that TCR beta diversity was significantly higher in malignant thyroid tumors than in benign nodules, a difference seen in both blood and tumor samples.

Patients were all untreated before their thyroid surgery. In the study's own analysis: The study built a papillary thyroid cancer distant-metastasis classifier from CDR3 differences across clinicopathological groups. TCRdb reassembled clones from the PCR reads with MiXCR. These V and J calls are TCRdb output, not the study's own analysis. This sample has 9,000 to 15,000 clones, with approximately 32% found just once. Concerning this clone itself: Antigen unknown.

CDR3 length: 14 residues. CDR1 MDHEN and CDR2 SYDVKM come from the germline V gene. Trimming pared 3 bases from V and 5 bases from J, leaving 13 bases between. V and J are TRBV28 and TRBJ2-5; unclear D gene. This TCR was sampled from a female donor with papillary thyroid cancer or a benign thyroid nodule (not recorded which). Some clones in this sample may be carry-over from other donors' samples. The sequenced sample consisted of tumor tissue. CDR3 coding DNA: TGTGCCAGCAGTTTCGGTGGCCCAGTGGAGACCCAGTACTTC. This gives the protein CASSFGGPVETQYF.